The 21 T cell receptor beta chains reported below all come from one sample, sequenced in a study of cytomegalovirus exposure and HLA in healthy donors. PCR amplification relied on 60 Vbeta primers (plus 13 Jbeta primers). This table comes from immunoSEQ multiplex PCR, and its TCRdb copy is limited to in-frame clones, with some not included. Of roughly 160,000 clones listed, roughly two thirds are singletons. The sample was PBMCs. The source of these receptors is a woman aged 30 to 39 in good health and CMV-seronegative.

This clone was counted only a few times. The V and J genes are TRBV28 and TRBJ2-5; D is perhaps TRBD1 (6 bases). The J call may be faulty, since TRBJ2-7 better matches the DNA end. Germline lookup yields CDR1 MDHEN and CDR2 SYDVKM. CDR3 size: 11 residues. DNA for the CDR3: TGTGCCAGCAGTCCCAGGGGCGAGCAGTACTTC. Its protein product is CASSPRGEQYF.

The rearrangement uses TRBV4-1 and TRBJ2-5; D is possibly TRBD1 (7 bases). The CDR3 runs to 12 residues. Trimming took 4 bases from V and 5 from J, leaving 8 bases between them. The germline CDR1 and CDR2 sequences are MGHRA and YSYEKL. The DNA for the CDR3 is TGCGCCAGCAGCCCAGGGGGGGAGACCCAGTACTTC. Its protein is CASSPGGETQYF.

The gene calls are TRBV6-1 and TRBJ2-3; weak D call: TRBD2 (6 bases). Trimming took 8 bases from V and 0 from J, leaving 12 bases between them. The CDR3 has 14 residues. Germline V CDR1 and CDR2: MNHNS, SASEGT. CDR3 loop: CASRRGTSTDTQYF. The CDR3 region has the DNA TGTGCCAGCCGGAGGGGTACTAGCACAGATACGCAGTATTTT.

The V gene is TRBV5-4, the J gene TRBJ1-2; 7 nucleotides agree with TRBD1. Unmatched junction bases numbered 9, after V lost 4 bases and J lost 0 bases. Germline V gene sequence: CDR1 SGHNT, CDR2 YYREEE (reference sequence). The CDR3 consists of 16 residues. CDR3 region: CASSRQDRTPNYGYTF. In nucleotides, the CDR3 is TGTGCCAGCAGCCGCCAGGACAGGACCCCTAACTATGGCTACACCTTC.

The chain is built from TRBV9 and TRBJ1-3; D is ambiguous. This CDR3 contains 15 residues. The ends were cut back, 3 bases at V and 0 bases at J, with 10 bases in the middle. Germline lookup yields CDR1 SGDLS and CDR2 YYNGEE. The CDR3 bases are TGTGCCAGCAGCGCCCCACAACGCTCTGGAAACACCATATATTTT. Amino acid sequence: CASSAPQRSGNTIYF.

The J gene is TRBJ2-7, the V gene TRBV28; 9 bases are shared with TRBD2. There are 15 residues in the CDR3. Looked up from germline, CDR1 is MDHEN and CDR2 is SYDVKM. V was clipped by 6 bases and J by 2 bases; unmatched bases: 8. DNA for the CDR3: TGTGCCAGCAGAGTAGCGGGAGCAGGGACCTACGAGCAGTACTTC. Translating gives CASRVAGAGTYEQYF.

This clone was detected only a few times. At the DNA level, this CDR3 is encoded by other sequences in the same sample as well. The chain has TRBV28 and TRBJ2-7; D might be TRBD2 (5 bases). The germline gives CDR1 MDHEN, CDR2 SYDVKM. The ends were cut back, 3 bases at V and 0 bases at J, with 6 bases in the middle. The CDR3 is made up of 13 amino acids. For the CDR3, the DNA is TGTGCCAGCAGTTTGGGGAGCTCCTACGAGCAGTACTTC. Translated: CASSLGSSYEQYF.

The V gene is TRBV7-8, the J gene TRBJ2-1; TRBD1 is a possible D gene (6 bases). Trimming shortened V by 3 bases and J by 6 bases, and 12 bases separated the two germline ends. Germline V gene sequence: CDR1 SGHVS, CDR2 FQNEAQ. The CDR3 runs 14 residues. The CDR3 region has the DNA TGTGCCAGCAGCTTCCGGACAGTCAGCAATGAGCAGTTCTTC. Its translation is CASSFRTVSNEQFF. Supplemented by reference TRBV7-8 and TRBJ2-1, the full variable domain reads GAGVSQSPRYKVAKRGQDVALRCDPISGHVSLFWYQQALGQGPEFLTYFQNEAQLDKSGLPSDRFFAERPEGSVSTLKIQRTQQEDSAVYLCASSFRTVSNEQFFGPGTRLTVL.

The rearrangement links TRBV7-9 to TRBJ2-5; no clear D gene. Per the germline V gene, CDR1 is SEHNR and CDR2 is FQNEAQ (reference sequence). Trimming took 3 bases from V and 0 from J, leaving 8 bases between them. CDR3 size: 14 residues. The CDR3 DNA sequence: TGTGCCAGCAGCTTTGTAGAAAACCAAGAGACCCAGTACTTC. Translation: CASSFVENQETQYF.

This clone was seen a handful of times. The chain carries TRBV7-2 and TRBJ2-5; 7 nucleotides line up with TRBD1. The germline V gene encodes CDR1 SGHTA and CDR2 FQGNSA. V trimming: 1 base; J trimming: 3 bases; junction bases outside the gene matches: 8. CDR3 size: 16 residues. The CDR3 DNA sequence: TGTGCCAGCAGCTTAGGGTTCACAGGGGCAGAAGAGACCCAGTACTTC. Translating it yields CASSLGFTGAEETQYF.

CDR3 amino acids: CASSLGRGGPDYGYTF. The CDR3 DNA is TGTGCCAGCAGCTTAGGCCGAGGGGGACCTGACTATGGCTACACCTTC. J is TRBJ1-2 and V is TRBV13; D may be TRBD1 (6 bases). Trimming removed 0 bases from V and 3 bases from J, with 14 bases in between. CDR1 is PRHDT and CDR2 is FYEKMQ in the germline V gene (reference sequence). The CDR3 is 16 amino acids.

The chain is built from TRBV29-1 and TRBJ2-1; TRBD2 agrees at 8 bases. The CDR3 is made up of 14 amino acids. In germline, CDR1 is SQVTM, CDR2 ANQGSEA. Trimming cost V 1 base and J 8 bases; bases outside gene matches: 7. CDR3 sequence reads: CSVEGREALYEQFF. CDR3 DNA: TGCAGCGTTGAAGGGCGGGAGGCCTTGTATGAGCAGTTCTTC.

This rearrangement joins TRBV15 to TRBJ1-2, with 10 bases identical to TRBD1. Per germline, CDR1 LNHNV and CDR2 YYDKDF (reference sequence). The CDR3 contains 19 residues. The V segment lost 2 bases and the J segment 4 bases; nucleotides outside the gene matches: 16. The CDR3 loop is CATSRNTGTGENLGYGYTF. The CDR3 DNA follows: TGTGCCACCAGCAGAAACACCGGGACAGGGGAGAATCTGGGCTATGGCTACACCTTC.

CDR3: CASGLLEGGPYNEQFF. CDR3 bases: TGTGCTAGTGGTTTGCTAGAGGGGGGGCCTTACAATGAGCAGTTCTTC. This chain connects TRBV12-5 to TRBJ2-1, with a tentative D call TRBD2 (7 bases). Germline V gene data show CDR1 as LGHNT and CDR2 as FRNRAP. Trimming removed 2 bases from V and 4 bases from J, with 15 bases in between. The CDR3 covers 16 residues.

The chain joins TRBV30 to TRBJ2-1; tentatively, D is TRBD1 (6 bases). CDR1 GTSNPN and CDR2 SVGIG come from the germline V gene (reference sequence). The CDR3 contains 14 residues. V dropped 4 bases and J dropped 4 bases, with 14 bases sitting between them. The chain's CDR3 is CAWTLGQQYNEQFF. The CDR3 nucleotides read TGTGCCTGGACCCTGGGACAACAATACAATGAGCAGTTCTTC.

The CDR3 loop reads CASSQGTAATDTQYF. Written as DNA, the CDR3 is TGCGCCAGCAGCCAAGGAACAGCGGCCACAGATACGCAGTATTTT. The chain recombines TRBV4-3 with TRBJ2-3; TRBD2 might be the D (5 bases). V lost 1 base and J lost 2, with 10 bases in between. Germline CDR1 reads LGHNA; CDR2 reads YSLEER. This CDR3 is 15 amino acids long.

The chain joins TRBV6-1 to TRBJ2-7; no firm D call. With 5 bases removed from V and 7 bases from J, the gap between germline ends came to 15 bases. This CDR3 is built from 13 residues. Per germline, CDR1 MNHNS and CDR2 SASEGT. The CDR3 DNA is TGTGCCAGCAGTACCGGTGCGGTTGGGGAGCAGTACTTC. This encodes CASSTGAVGEQYF.

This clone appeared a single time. Here the CDR3 DNA reads TGTGCCAGCAGCGTAGGTCTAGCGGGAGTCGACACCGGGGAGCTGTTTTTT. It specifies CASSVGLAGVDTGELFF. The rearrangement joins TRBV9 to TRBJ2-2; 10 nucleotides agree with TRBD2. J lost 3 bases, V lost 0 bases, and 5 bases had no gene match. This CDR3 is built from 17 residues. CDR1 is SGDLS, CDR2 YYNGEE, per germline.

The CDR3 here is CASMRQGNTGELFF. The CDR3 nucleotides are TGTGCCAGTATGAGGCAGGGTAACACCGGGGAGCTGTTTTTT. The chain recombines TRBV19 with TRBJ2-2; D is possibly TRBD1 (5 bases). The V gene lost 7 bases and the J gene lost 2 bases, with 11 bases spanning the gap. The CDR3 runs to 14 residues. Germline CDR1 and CDR2: LNHDA and SQIVND (reference sequence).

This CDR3 reads CATSRDHGGRAYFADTQYF. CDR3 nucleotides: TGTGCCACCAGCAGAGATCATGGCGGGAGGGCCTATTTCGCAGATACGCAGTATTTT. The chain carries TRBV15 and TRBJ2-3; the match to TRBD2 covers 9 bases. J lost 4 bases, V lost 0 bases, and 14 bases had no gene match. Germline loops: CDR1 LNHNV, CDR2 YYDKDF (reference sequence). The CDR3 runs 19 residues.

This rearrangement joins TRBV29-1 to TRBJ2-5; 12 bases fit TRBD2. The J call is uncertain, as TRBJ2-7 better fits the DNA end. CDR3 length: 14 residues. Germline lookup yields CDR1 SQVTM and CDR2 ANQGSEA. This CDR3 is CSVELAGGLSEQYF. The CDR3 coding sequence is TGCAGCGTTGAACTAGCGGGAGGGCTGAGCGAGCAGTACTTC.